The 10 T cell receptor beta chains in this list originate from one sample, sequenced in a study of human T cells and chemical hapten exposure. Described time point: pre-sensitization, week 0. Treatment here: therapeutic diphenylcyclopropenone sensitization with weekly scalp DPC. One entry per CDR3 protein, called by TCRdb with MiXCR from the RACE reads. The sample includes roughly 380,000 distinct CDR3 sequences, about 5.1% of them seen just once. The sample in question was whole blood, obtained in connection with sensitization to the hapten diphenylcyclopropenone (DPC). Receptors were obtained from a woman in her 50s with alopecia areata. Some clones in this sample may be carry-over from other donors' samples.

The chain combines TRBV11-2 with TRBJ2-1, with D perhaps matching TRBD1 (5 bases). The CDR3 spans 16 residues. The V gene's germline CDR1 is SGHAT and CDR2 FQNNGV. Trimming left V 4 bases short and J 5 bases short, with 18 bases between. The CDR3 protein is CASSSPHRGVHNEQFF. CDR3 DNA: TGTGCCAGCAGCTCTCCCCATAGGGGCGTCCACAATGAGCAGTTCTTC.

This clonotype showed up many times. This sequence joins TRBV11-2 and TRBJ1-6; 7 nucleotides align to TRBD1. The CDR3 has 15 amino acids. Germline loops: CDR1 SGHAT, CDR2 FQNNGV. After removal of 0 bases from V and 9 bases from J, the junction contained 5 bases not matched to a gene. The CDR3 coding sequence is TGTGCCAGCAGCTTAGATCAAGGGGGCGGTTCACCCCTCCACTTT. Encoded protein: CASSLDQGGGSPLHF.

The table lists this clonotype with many counts. This CDR3 is CASSFQADRGMNEQFF. The CDR3 coding sequence is TGTGCCAGCAGCTTTCAGGCCGACAGGGGGATGAATGAGCAGTTCTTC. The rearrangement joins TRBV5-4 to TRBJ2-1; TRBD1 matches at 9 bases. Germline trimming cut 2 bases from V and 7 bases from J; bases unmatched to any gene: 10. The germline gives CDR1 SGHNT, CDR2 YYREEE (reference sequence). CDR3 length: 16 residues.

This clonotype was recorded many times. In DNA form, the CDR3 reads TGCAGCGTGGCCGGACGGGCGAGGGCTGAAGCTTTCTTT. It encodes CSVAGRARAEAFF. The chain joins TRBV29-1 to TRBJ1-1; D is uncertain. Germline V lookup: CDR1 SQVTM, CDR2 ANQGSEA. This CDR3 has 13 amino acids. Trimming removed 6 bases at V and 6 bases at J, with 17 bases between.

This clonotype was seen more than once but under ten times. V gene TRBV28 combines with J gene TRBJ2-3; 11 bases align to TRBD2. The germline CDR1 and CDR2 sequences are MDHEN and SYDVKM. This CDR3 has 17 residues. V was clipped by 4 bases and J by 8 bases; unmatched bases: 14. The CDR3 reads CASSSPTSGDYKGTQYF. CDR3 DNA sequence: TGTGCCAGCAGTTCCCCGACTAGCGGGGACTATAAGGGTACGCAGTATTTT.

The J gene is TRBJ1-1, the V gene TRBV10-2; D remains unclear. Germline CDR1 and CDR2: WSHSY and SAAADI. Trimming removed 2 bases from V and 6 bases from J, with 7 bases in between. The CDR3 has 12 residues. As DNA, the CDR3 is TGCGCCAGCAGTGAGCTGGGCCCTGAAGCTTTCTTT. It is translated as CASSELGPEAFF.

About this clonotype itself: Just one base apart from a much larger clone, this may be a read error. The chain links TRBV18 to TRBJ2-7; 7 bases match TRBD2. V was pared by 0 bases and J by 5 bases, with 7 bases of the junction left unmatched. Per the germline V gene, CDR1 is KGHSH and CDR2 is LQKENI. There are 15 residues in the CDR3. CDR3 sequence: CASSPPRAGSNEQYF. The DNA of the CDR3 is TGTGCCAGCTCACCACCGCGAGCGGGGTCCAACGAGCAGTACTTC.

The table lists this clonotype with a few counts. The V and J genes are TRBV14 and TRBJ1-1; D not resolved. Trimming pared 2 bases from V and 10 bases from J, leaving 2 bases between. Germline V gene sequence: CDR1 SGHDN, CDR2 FVKESK. The CDR3 is 9 amino acids. The CDR3 loop is CASSQSAFF. DNA for the CDR3: TGTGCCAGCAGCCAATCAGCTTTCTTT.

CDR3 sequence reads: CASSVTPTTGNTEAFF. CDR3 bases: TGTGCCAGCAGCGTTACCCCGACTACAGGGAACACTGAAGCTTTCTTT. This rearrangement joins TRBV9 to TRBJ1-1, with a tentative D call TRBD1 (5 bases). Germline V gene sequence: CDR1 SGDLS, CDR2 YYNGEE. The V gene lost 2 bases and the J gene lost 1 base, with 15 bases spanning the gap. There are 16 residues in the CDR3.

The chain links TRBV28 to TRBJ2-5, with D perhaps matching TRBD1 (5 bases). The length of the CDR3 is 14 residues. The V gene's germline CDR1 is MDHEN and CDR2 SYDVKM. The V end was cut by 6 bases, the J end by 3 bases, with 14 bases between. The CDR3 protein is CASSRRVVEETQYF. As DNA, the CDR3 is TGTGCCAGCAGCCGCAGGGTAGTAGAAGAGACCCAGTACTTC.